The 21 T cell receptor beta chains reported below all come from one sample, sequenced in a study of a mutant IDH1 vaccine in newly diagnosed glioma. Indicated time point: week 35, safety follow-up. Vaccinated patients received 300 ug of mutant IDH1 20-mer peptide per dose, with topical imiquimod. The repertoire was sequenced with immunoSEQ multiplex PCR; TCRdb's copy has only in-frame clones and lacks some. The sample has 45,000 to 55,000 clones; more than 60% are singletons. Their target antigens are unknown. The sequencing here drew on PBMCs, taken from a glioma patient whose treatment included an IDH1 peptide vaccine. The receptors derive from a man between 40 and 49 years old with glioma.

This rearrangement joins TRBV9 to TRBJ1-4; 7 bases fit TRBD1. CDR3 size: 15 residues. The germline gives CDR1 SGDLS, CDR2 YYNGEE. J lost 6 bases, V lost 0 bases, and 5 bases had no gene match. The CDR3 is CASSVADRLDEKLFF. DNA of the CDR3: TGTGCCAGCAGCGTAGCGGACAGGTTGGATGAAAAACTGTTTTTT.

This sequence joins TRBV19 and TRBJ1-6, with a tentative D call TRBD1 (5 bases). Trimming cost V 6 bases and J 7 bases, with 22 bases left between them. The CDR3 consists of 17 residues. The germline V gene encodes CDR1 LNHDA and CDR2 SQIVND (reference sequence). The CDR3 is CASSEWDRSWGNSPLHF. The DNA of the CDR3 is TGTGCCAGTAGCGAGTGGGACCGATCTTGGGGAAATTCACCCCTCCACTTT.

This chain joins TRBV4-1 and TRBJ1-2, with D possibly TRBD1 on 5 matching bases. CDR3 size: 16 residues. The V gene lost 2 bases and the J gene lost 4 bases, with 17 bases spanning the gap. Germline V CDR1 and CDR2: MGHRA, YSYEKL. CDR3 DNA: TGCGCCAGCAGCCAAAGCCTGACAGTGCGAGCCTATGGCTACACCTTC. As protein: CASSQSLTVRAYGYTF.

The chain employs TRBV10-1 and TRBJ2-1; tentative D call: TRBD1 (6 bases). The CDR3 extends over 13 amino acids. V lost 4 bases to trimming and J lost 7 bases, with 11 bases between them. CDR1 WNHNN and CDR2 SYGVQD come from the germline V gene (reference sequence). DNA of the CDR3: TGCGCCAGCAGTGCTGACAGGACTAATGAGCAGTTCTTC. Translating gives CASSADRTNEQFF.

The rearrangement joins TRBV4-1 to TRBJ1-4; D not certain. The V gene's germline CDR1 is MGHRA and CDR2 YSYEKL. CDR3 length equals 12 residues. The V end was cut by 0 bases, the J end by 8 bases, with 4 bases between. CDR3 amino acids: CASSQEPEKLFF. CDR3 nucleotide sequence: TGCGCCAGCAGCCAAGAGCCCGAAAAACTGTTTTTT.

This clone came up once. V and J are TRBV7-8 and TRBJ1-1; 9 bases fit TRBD1. This CDR3 spans 17 amino acids. The V gene end was trimmed by 5 bases and the J gene end by 1 base; junction bases not matched to a gene: 11. CDR1 is SGHVS, CDR2 FQNEAQ, per germline. The CDR3 reads CASSPRADRGWNTEAFF. The CDR3 bases are TGTGCCAGCAGCCCCCGGGCGGACAGGGGATGGAACACTGAAGCTTTCTTT.

This clone was found once. V is TRBV5-4 and J is TRBJ2-7; the D gene could be TRBD1 or TRBD2 (5 bases each). From germline, CDR1 is SGHNT and CDR2 YYREEE (reference sequence). Trimming removed 4 bases from V and 2 bases from J, with 19 bases in between. CDR3 length: 16 amino acids. In DNA, the CDR3 is TGTGCCAGCAGCCGATCCCGGGGCGCCGGAACCTACGAGCAGTACTTC. Protein product: CASSRSRGAGTYEQYF.

This chain connects TRBV6-1 to TRBJ2-3; no definite D call. The germline V gene has CDR1 MNHNS and CDR2 SASEGT. This CDR3 region has 12 residues. V lost 8 bases and J lost 4, with 10 bases in between. CDR3 nucleotides: TGTGCCAGCGGGCATGGCCCAGATACGCAGTATTTT. Translated, it gives CASGHGPDTQYF.

The chain employs TRBV9 and TRBJ2-3, with D perhaps matching TRBD1 (5 bases). The CDR3 totals 13 residues. Germline CDR1 SGDLS, CDR2 YYNGEE. V was trimmed by 1 base and J by 6 bases, leaving 9 bases between them. The CDR3 nucleotides read TGTGCCAGCAGCGTAACTGGGGCCGATACGCAGTATTTT. Translating gives CASSVTGADTQYF.

The chain uses TRBV29-1 and TRBJ2-2, with a weak D call TRBD1 (5 bases). CDR3 length equals 14 residues. Germline CDR1 and CDR2: SQVTM and ANQGSEA. V gave up 6 bases and J gave up 5 bases, with 16 bases separating them. This chain's CDR3 is CSVIRGDLTGELFF. Here the CDR3 DNA reads TGCAGCGTGATTAGGGGCGACCTAACCGGGGAGCTGTTTTTT.

The V gene is TRBV6-5, the J gene TRBJ2-5; tentative D call: TRBD1 (6 bases). Germline CDR1 MNHEY, CDR2 SVGAGI. The germline V and J ends were trimmed by 5 bases and 2 bases, with 15 bases remaining between them. The CDR3 totals 15 residues. The CDR3 region has the DNA TGTGCCAGCAGTCTACAGGGAATGGGGCAAGAGACCCAGTACTTC. This translates into CASSLQGMGQETQYF.

The chain has TRBV6-5 and TRBJ1-3; D is ambiguous. Trimming took off 0 bases at V and 4 bases at J, with 13 bases between the two ends. In germline, CDR1 is MNHEY, CDR2 SVGAGI. The CDR3 has 16 residues. In nucleotides, the CDR3 is TGTGCCAGCAGTTACTCTGGAGACGCATTGGGAAACACCATATATTTT. The encoded protein is CASSYSGDALGNTIYF.

The rearrangement uses TRBV6-6 and TRBJ1-2; tentative D call: TRBD1 (5 bases). The V end lost 5 bases, the J end lost 2 bases, and 6 bases lay between the germline ends. CDR3 length: 12 amino acids. Germline V lookup: CDR1 MNHNY, CDR2 SVGAGI (reference sequence). CDR3 DNA: TGTGCCAGCAGTGGACAAAACTATGGCTACACCTTC. It specifies CASSGQNYGYTF.

This chain joins TRBV9 and TRBJ2-7; possibly TRBD1 for D (6 bases). Germline loops: CDR1 SGDLS, CDR2 YYNGEE. This CDR3 contains 14 residues. Trimming removed 2 bases from V and 2 bases from J, with 11 bases in between. CDR3 coding DNA: TGTGCCAGCAGCGTTGAGGCAGGGGCCTACGAGCAGTACTTC. Protein: CASSVEAGAYEQYF.

There are a few counts of this clone. The rearrangement joins TRBV5-4 to TRBJ2-7; TRBD2 aligns across 11 bases. This CDR3 has 15 amino acids. The trim removed 5 bases at V and 0 bases at J, leaving 4 bases unmatched. Germline V gene lookup returns CDR1 SGHNT and CDR2 YYREEE (reference sequence). CDR3 protein: CASRAGLAASYEQYF. The DNA of the CDR3 is TGTGCCAGCAGAGCGGGACTAGCGGCCTCCTACGAGCAGTACTTC.

The CDR3 region has the DNA TGTGCCAGCAGTGACTCCCGGACAGGGGGCAATGGCTACACCTTC. It translates to CASSDSRTGGNGYTF. V is TRBV6-1 and J is TRBJ1-2; TRBD1 matches at 11 bases. Germline V gene sequence: CDR1 MNHNS, CDR2 SASEGT. There are 15 residues in the CDR3. V trimming: 3 bases; J trimming: 6 bases; junction bases outside the gene matches: 6.

This clone has more than one count but fewer than ten. This chain connects TRBV9 to TRBJ1-2, with D possibly matching TRBD1 (6 bases). From germline, CDR1 is SGDLS and CDR2 YYNGEE. The CDR3 contains 16 residues. V was cut by 4 bases and J by 2 bases, with 18 bases left in between. CDR3 DNA sequence: TGTGCCAGCAGCCCCCATGATAGGACAGCAAACTATGGCTACACCTTC. Translated: CASSPHDRTANYGYTF. Full variable domain (remainder filled in from reference TRBV9 and TRBJ1-2): DSGVTQTPKHLITATGQRVTLRCSPRSGDLSVYWYQQSLDQGLQFLIQYYNGEERAKGNILERFSAQQFPDLHSELNLSSLELGDSALYFCASSPHDRTANYGYTFGSGTRLTVV.

V gene TRBV6-5 combines with J gene TRBJ2-3, with a weak D call TRBD2 (6 bases). The CDR3 runs 15 residues. V lost 5 bases and J lost 6, with 18 bases in between. Germline loops: CDR1 MNHEY, CDR2 SVGAGI. The CDR3 reads CASSQTRSGADTQYF. The CDR3 DNA reads as TGTGCCAGCAGTCAGACTAGATCGGGCGCGGATACGCAGTATTTT.

V and J are TRBV14 and TRBJ1-1, with D unclear. Trimming removed 4 bases at V and 1 base at J, with 16 bases between. This CDR3 spans 16 amino acids. Germline V CDR1 and CDR2: SGHDN, FVKESK. The CDR3 protein is CASSRDLGSQNTEAFF. As DNA, the CDR3 is TGTGCCAGCAGCCGAGACCTTGGGTCGCAGAACACTGAAGCTTTCTTT. The whole variable domain, filled in from reference TRBV14 and TRBJ1-1, reads EAGVTQFPSHSVIEKGQTVTLRCDPISGHDNLYWYRRVMGKEIKFLLHFVKESKQDESGMPNNRFLAERTGGTYSTLKVQPAELEDSGVYFCASSRDLGSQNTEAFFGQGTRLTVV.

The chain joins TRBV5-1 to TRBJ2-7; 8 bases fit TRBD1. V lost 3 bases to trimming and J lost 1 base; unmatched junction nucleotides: 3. The CDR3 has 14 residues. Germline loops: CDR1 SGHRS, CDR2 YFSETQ. The CDR3: CASSSTGGSYEQYF. CDR3 coding DNA: TGCGCCAGCAGCTCCACAGGGGGATCCTACGAGCAGTACTTC.

The chain is built from TRBV6-1 and TRBJ2-7; D is unclear. V was trimmed by 10 bases and J by 0 bases, leaving 16 bases between them. This CDR3 comprises 14 residues. In germline, CDR1 is MNHNS, CDR2 SASEGT. The CDR3 bases are TGTGCCACCTTCGAGCCAGAGAGCTCCTACGAGCAGTACTTC. Residues: CATFEPESSYEQYF.